A selection of T cell receptor beta chains follows, all from one sample in a study of CD8+ T cells in alopecia areata. Sequenced by immunoSEQ multiplex PCR; TCRdb stores in-frame clones only, minus some. The repertoire holds fewer than 250,000 clones, with 64% as singletons. This material consisted of CD4+ T cells sorted from blood, taken at week 4, from a patient treated with tofacitinib. The receptors were sampled from a human donor with alopecia areata. Both conserved end residues are part of each CDR3. A D gene is named only where the DNA matches it firmly. Size values are once, few and many counts, or a class for expanded clones, and some rows have none.

>.|TRBV2|TRBJ1-6|TRBD1
TGTGCCAGCAGGGGACAGCTTTCACCCCTCCACTTT
CASRGQLSPLHF
>.|TRBV12-5|TRBJ2-1|TRBD2
TGTGCTAGTTCCAGCGGGGGGCTTGCTTACAATGAGCAGTTCTTC
CASSSGGLAYNEQFF
>many|TRBV7-2|TRBJ2-7|.
TGTGCCAGCAGCTTAAGCTCCTACGAGCAGTACTTC
CASSLSSYEQYF
>.|TRBV29-1|TRBJ2-7|TRBD2
TGCAGCGTTGAATCCGCGGGGGGCTACGAGCAGTACTTC
CSVESAGGYEQYF
>.|TRBV30|TRBJ1-6|.
TGTGCCTGGAGTGTACAGGATAATTCACCCCTCCACTTT
CAWSVQDNSPLHF
>.|TRBV29-1|TRBJ1-2|.
TGCAGCGGAACCAGGGGTACGGATGGCTACACCTTC
CSGTRGTDGYTF
>.|TRBV7-9|TRBJ2-3|TRBD2
TGTGCCAGCAGACTTAGCGGGGGGAGCACAGATACGCAGTATTTT
CASRLSGGSTDTQYF
>.|TRBV7-6|TRBJ1-6|.
TGTGCCAGCAGCTTCAATGCAGGGGAAAAGACACCCCTCCACTTT
CASSFNAGEKTPLHF
>few|TRBV5-1|TRBJ2-3|.
TGCGCCAGCAGCTTGGACCCGAGCGATACGCAGTATTTT
CASSLDPSDTQYF
>once|TRBV30|TRBJ1-5|.
TGTGCCTGGAGTCTCGGGAGACTCAATCAGCCCCAGCATTTT
CAWSLGRLNQPQHF
>.|TRBV7-9|TRBJ2-5|.
TGTGCCAGCAGCTATTCGGGGGCGAGTGGTCTGGAGACCCAGTACTTC
CASSYSGASGLETQYF